This TCR beta chain was identified during a study of T cells in Graves' hyperthyroidism and ophthalmopathy. Amplification of TCR beta CDR3 regions used RNA as the template. With the HTBI primer set, the TCR CDR3 went through a first round of RT-PCR. A single record per CDR3 protein comes from TCRdb applying MiXCR to the multiplex PCR reads. The profile shows approximately 480,000 distinct CDR3 sequences, roughly 20% of them singletons. This CDR3 is 15 amino acids long. The V end was cut by 4 bases, the J end by 7 bases, with 14 bases between. Germline values: CDR1 PRHDT, CDR2 FYEKMQ (reference sequence). Exclusion of a patient resulted from uncontrolled infection, other autoimmune disease, pregnancy or lactation. An approximately 10 ml volume of fresh peripheral blood provided the PBMCs. This clonotype was detected many times.

The receptor comes from a man aged 18 to 30 with Graves' hyperthyroidism. Sequenced sample: blood. The gene calls are TRBV13 and TRBJ1-6; D is possibly TRBD1 (6 bases). This chain's CDR3 is CASSSPDSGNSPLHF. CDR3 DNA: TGTGCCAGCAGCTCCCCGGACAGCGGCAATTCACCCCTCCACTTT.